This T cell receptor beta chain was obtained from a study of cytomegalovirus exposure and HLA in healthy donors (dated by TCRdb to the late 2010s). Context from the whole study: An earlier analysis of fewer than 750 of the donors reported 276 Gb of sequence data and 117 million unique TCR beta sequences obtained from about 179 million T cells. About 280 gigabases of sequencing data and around 85 million unique TCR sequences made up an early release that covered approximately 650 HLA-typed donors. Of the 398 genotyped donors, approximately 82% fell in the genetic ancestry cluster associated with self-reported Caucasian donors. The study aimed to test whether cataloging public T cell receptors could reveal signatures of past pathogen exposure. The study used immunosequencing to profile the T cell repertoires of hundreds of subjects and linked those repertoires to cytomegalovirus serostatus. Besides the first cohort of 666 subjects, a separate validation cohort made up of some 110 different subjects was used. The study combined high-throughput TCR immunosequencing, statistical association of individual TCRs with disease status, and machine learning to predict cytomegalovirus infection status. A later analysis re-analyzed previously published TCR beta repertoires from about 730 donors and added high-resolution HLA genotyping to study TCR occurrence patterns. Rather than using new phenotypic data, the later analysis identified candidate immune exposures from TCR beta sequences and from how often those sequences occurred across donors. An earlier analysis of 587 of the donors used high-throughput TCR beta sequencing to judge whether each TCR beta V gene segment behaved as functional or pseudogenic. Donor age, sex, ethnicity and CMV serostatus were compiled together with the repertoire data. A later genetic analysis used genome-wide SNP genotypes for about 65% of the 666 donors, treating that subset as a discovery cohort. Every discovery cohort repertoire had been produced on one sequencing platform. HLA typing included class I and class II loci at four-digit resolution. Typing coverage differed by locus: A, B, C, DRB1 and DQB1 were typed in about 629-640 donors, DQA1 in approximately 520, DPA1 in 600 to 610, and DPB1 in just under 490. About 5 DR-DQ haplotypes were handled as single units for association and clustering, since linkage in the cohort was strong. Across some 400 genotyped donors of the cohort, an average of about 250,000 unique TCR beta nucleotide sequences per donor were sequenced, and roughly 18% of those sequences were non-productive. What the work shows at the level of the full study, not this receptor alone: According to a later genetic analysis, donors in an Asian-associated ancestry cluster had fewer N-insertions in productive TCRs than the approximately 650-donor mean. In an earlier analysis of some 640 of the donors, most TCR beta V segments were observed in productive rearrangements about 87% or about 30% of the time, broadly matching IMGT annotations. Because HLA typing was missing for some donors at each locus, association tests included only the typed subset. Approximately 18 rarely observed V segments, including chromosome 9 orphons, were excluded from the earlier analysis of some 590 of the donors because counts were too low. This cohort had only TCR beta chains sequenced, and the lack of alpha or paired-chain data limited which features could be detected. Cytomegalovirus status was reported to be diagnosed by the classifier with high specificity and sensitivity in both the original and validation cohorts. Some IMGT-functional V segments, including TRBV6-2 and TRBV6-3, could not be told apart with the 87-base-pair reads, so those segments were excluded. Linkage disequilibrium might explain the correlated functional status among segregating V segments, but an unknown experimental factor could not be excluded. When HLA alleles, especially DR and DQ, strongly co-occurred, TCR associations were difficult to assign to individual alleles. A later analysis found that most CMV-associated TCR beta chains appeared HLA-restricted, with HLA associations seemingly driven largely by CMV exposure. The presence/absence analyses assumed that sequencing depth was roughly uniform across donors, and that assumption may not be true. The only immune exposure information available for the cohort was CMV serostatus. A further reported finding was that TCR beta sequences accurately predicted the HLA-A and HLA-B alleles for most subjects in the first cohort. In a later analysis, several top co-occurrence clusters were reported to appear linked to parvovirus B19, influenza, CMV and Epstein-Barr virus. In vitro tests confirmed that a few of the cytomegalovirus-associated TCR beta chains recognize cytomegalovirus antigens. The authors suggested that the approach could potentially be generalized to other disease states and immunological phenotypes. A later genetic analysis associated a missense DCLRE1C variant with V-gene and J-gene trimming of TCR beta chains, and an independent cohort replicated the association. A group of highly shared sequence variants was considered likely to be a technical artifact of the sequencing pipeline. While some public TCRs were present in many individuals, most TCR sequences turned up only very rarely across donors. In a later analysis, around 17,000 TCR beta sequences were associated with specific HLA alleles at a false discovery rate of 0.05. In a later analysis, HLA-associated TCR beta chains showed more clonal expansion and lower generation probabilities than non-associated chains that were equally common. In a later analysis, the rate of TCR association differed among HLA loci, with DRB1 alleles having the most associated TCRs and HLA-C alleles having the fewest. The study gave a list of 150 to 200 TCR beta chains associated with cytomegalovirus.

In regard to this clone: Its antigen remains undetermined. Base quality data are lacking; no much larger clone is found one base away.

The library was generated by the immunoSEQ multiplex PCR assay. A mixture of 60 forward primers for TCR Vbeta segments and 13 reverse primers for TCR Jbeta segments was used in the multiplex PCR. The CDR3 region of rearranged TCR beta genes was amplified from genomic DNA by a multiplex PCR assay. On the Illumina HiSeq System, the amplified TCR beta libraries were sequenced as 87-base-pair reads. In the source study's methods: A later analysis tallied roughly 80 million unique TCR beta chains across the approximately 670 repertoires, and approximately 9.9 million of those chains were shared by two or more donors. A nearest-neighbor algorithm error-corrected the raw reads and collapsed the reads into unique sequences, merging closely related sequences to remove PCR and sequencing errors. To assign V, D and J gene segments, CDR3 sequences were aligned to IMGT reference sequences. For a sequence to be retained, a match of at least six nucleotides was required to both a V gene segment and a J gene segment. A rearrangement was called productive if the CDR3 had no stop codons and remained in frame with V and J, and every other rearrangement was called non-productive. CDR3 was defined by IMGT convention, running from the second conserved V-encoded cysteine to the conserved J-encoded phenylalanine. The earlier analysis of about 560 of the donors excluded any sequence lacking an unambiguous match to a single V gene segment. An earlier analysis of a few hundred of the donors called V segments functional above 56.7% productive rearrangements and segregating when the between-donor standard deviation exceeded 5%. A statistical classification framework was developed to diagnose cytomegalovirus status using the catalog of TCR beta chain sequences. In a later analysis, TCR nucleotide sequences were compared against IMGT/GENE-DB human TR gene sequences so that V and J genes could be assigned. The TCRdist pipeline was used in a later analysis to assign CDR3 sequences and most-parsimonious VDJ recombination scenarios. In a later analysis, every TCR beta chain was defined by the combination of its CDR3 amino acid sequence and its V-gene family, and reads without a unique V-gene family were dropped. In a later analysis, nearly 600 highly shared, low-generation-probability nucleotide sequences were removed to address suspected cross-contamination and a sequencing artifact. For each public chain, a later analysis derived a clonal expansion index from normalized ranks of inferred template counts within each repertoire. Generation probabilities in a later analysis came from a VDJ recombination model fitted to out-of-frame rearrangements, and those results were checked against IGoR. In a later analysis, TCR-TCR, TCR-HLA and TCR-CMV co-occurrence was scored with hypergeometric tests, and a repertoire-size bias correction was applied to TCR pairs. False discovery rates were estimated in a later analysis by permuting HLA or CMV assignments 20 times. In a later analysis, co-occurring TCRs were grouped using DBSCAN, with TCRdist sequence similarity added in when clustering inside HLA-allele-positive subsets. For co-occurrence clustering, repertoires with fewer than 30,000 or more than 120,000 public chains were excluded, along with roughly five repertoires with anomalous nucleotide sharing. As stored in TCRdb, this immuneACCESS dataset retains in-frame rearrangements with V and J assigned. A fraction of the clones does not appear; measured against another copy, unresolved V genes explain less than half of the discrepancy, and the remainder lacks a known reason. From that table come the V and J calls and clone size; the DNA was used to work out D and trimming. The sample yields around 150,000 clones; under 75% were counted once. The biggest ten clones account for around 7% of the sample.

Taken from cysteine to phenylalanine, the CDR3 has 16 residues. Only the CDR3 part of the read is kept: 48 bases, read in frame from the first base. For this chain, trimming is 5 bases at the V end and 8 bases at the J end, and the number of junction bases without a gene match is 14. CDR1 and CDR2 are drawn from the germline V gene: SGHTA, FQGTGA. The cohort was made up of hundreds of healthy bone marrow donors. At the time of sampling, all cohort members were nominally healthy, though unrecorded immune exposures were likely present. The donor was CMV seropositive and was included in the group of about 290 seropositive cohort members. Every donor gave a peripheral blood sample, and the peripheral blood mononuclear cells from that sample were used for TCR beta sequencing. Genomic DNA was extracted from the blood cell samples with the Qiagen DNeasy Blood Extraction Kit.

The receptor was derived from a man aged 40-49 years in good health and CMV-seropositive. The sequence links TRBV7-3 to TRBJ1-2, with 10 bases matching TRBD1. The sample was PBMCs. Here is the DNA: TGTGCCAGCAGCCCAACAGGCCGACAGGGGGCGGGGGGCTACACCTTC. It is translated as CASSPTGRQGAGGYTF.